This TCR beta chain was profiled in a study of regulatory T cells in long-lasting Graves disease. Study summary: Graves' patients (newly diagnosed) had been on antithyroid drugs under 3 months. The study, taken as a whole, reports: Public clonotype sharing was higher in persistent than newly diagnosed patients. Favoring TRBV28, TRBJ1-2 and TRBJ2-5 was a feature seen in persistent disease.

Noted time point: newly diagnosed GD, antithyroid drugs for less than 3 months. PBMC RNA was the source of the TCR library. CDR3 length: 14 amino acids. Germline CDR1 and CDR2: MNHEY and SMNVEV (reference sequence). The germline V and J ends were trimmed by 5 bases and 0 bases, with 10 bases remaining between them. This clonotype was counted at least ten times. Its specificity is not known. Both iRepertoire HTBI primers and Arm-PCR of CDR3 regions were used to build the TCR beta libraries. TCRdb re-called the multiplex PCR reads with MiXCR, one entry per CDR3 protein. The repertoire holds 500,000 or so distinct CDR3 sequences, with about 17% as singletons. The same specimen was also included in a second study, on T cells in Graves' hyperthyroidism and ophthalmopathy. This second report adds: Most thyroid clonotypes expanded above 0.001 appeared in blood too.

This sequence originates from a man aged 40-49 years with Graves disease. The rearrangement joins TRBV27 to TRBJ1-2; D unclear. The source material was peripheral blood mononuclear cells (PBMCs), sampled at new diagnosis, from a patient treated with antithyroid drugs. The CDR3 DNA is TGTGCCAGCAGTGAAACGGTGGCTAACTATGGCTACACCTTC. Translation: CASSETVANYGYTF.